A single sample is the source of the 32 T cell receptor beta chains below, sequenced in a study of breast tumors, draining lymph nodes, adjacent tissues. TCRdb re-called the multiplex PCR reads with MiXCR, one entry per CDR3 protein. The sample includes around 250,000 distinct CDR3 sequences, around 34% of them seen just once. Breast cancer patients provided tissue from their axillary draining lymph nodes. What was sequenced was axillary lymph node tissue. These TCRs come from a female donor with breast cancer. Some clones in this sample may be carry-over from other donors' samples.

With respect to this clonotype: A clone one base away is much larger, so this may be a read error. The missing conserved phenylalanine or tryptophan at the end of this CDR3 makes a read error likely. The J gene is TRBJ2-3, the V gene TRBV4-2; no definite D call. CDR1 and CDR2 (germline): LGHNA, YNFKEQ. V gave up 3 bases and J gave up 6 bases, with 10 bases separating them. The CDR3 totals 13 residues. The CDR3 coding sequence is TGTGCCAGCAGCCAGGATCGCTCTGATACGCAGTATGTT. Its protein product is CASSQDRSDTQYV.

This clonotype was counted ten times or more. This sequence joins TRBV7-9 and TRBJ1-4, with 10 bases aligning to TRBD1. V shed 5 bases, J shed 8 bases, and the junction held 5 bases outside the gene matches. This CDR3 contains 14 residues. The germline V gene encodes CDR1 SEHNR and CDR2 FQNEAQ (reference sequence). CDR3 DNA: TGTGCCAGCAGCAGGGACAGGGGTAGCGAAAAACTGTTTTTT. Its protein is CASSRDRGSEKLFF.

The chain combines TRBV15 with TRBJ1-6, with a tentative D call TRBD1 (5 bases). Germline V gene lookup returns CDR1 LNHNV and CDR2 YYDKDF (reference sequence). Trimming pared 1 base from V and 8 bases from J, leaving 9 bases between. CDR3 length: 14 amino acids. The CDR3 DNA sequence: TGTGCCACCAGCAGAGTGGGGGAGGATTCACCCCTCCACTTT. It translates to CATSRVGEDSPLHF.

Regarding this clonotype: Germline and junction disagree at one end, which may indicate a read error. The J gene is TRBJ2-1, the V gene TRBV7-6; D unclear. The CDR3 extends over 18 amino acids. Germline CDR1 SGHVS, CDR2 FNYEAQ. The CDR3 DNA sequence: TGTGCCAGCAGCCCGCCCCGAACGCGATTAAAGGGCTACAATGAGCAGCCCTTC. Residues: CASSPPRTRLKGYNEQPF.

This clonotype was observed a few times. A much larger clonotype is one base distant, so this may be a read error. The chain joins TRBV7-9 to TRBJ1-2, with TRBD1 matching 9 bases. Germline V CDR1 and CDR2: SEHNR, FQNEAQ (reference sequence). There are 15 residues in the CDR3. This CDR3 is CASSLGTGTNYGYPF. Here the CDR3 DNA reads TGTGCCAGCAGCCTCGGGACAGGGACTAACTATGGCTACCCCTTC.

Ten or more counts support this clonotype. The V and J genes are TRBV20-1 and TRBJ2-7; TRBD2 matches at 7 bases. Trimming at V came to 0 bases and at J to 6 bases, leaving 11 bases not matched to a gene. This CDR3 has 15 residues. CDR1 and CDR2 from the germline V gene are DFQATT and SNEGSKA (reference sequence). CDR3 in DNA: TGCAGTGCTAGAGATAGCGAAGCGGGGCAGGGCGAGCAGTACTTC. Amino acid sequence: CSARDSEAGQGEQYF.

This clonotype was seen repeatedly, ten times or more. V and J are TRBV20-1 and TRBJ1-2; D remains unclear. V lost 0 bases, J lost 0 bases, and 8 bases lay in between. The CDR3 has 14 amino acids. The germline CDR1 and CDR2 sequences are DFQATT and SNEGSKA (reference sequence). The CDR3 sequence: CSARDLWSNYGYTF. DNA of the CDR3: TGCAGTGCTAGAGATCTTTGGTCTAACTATGGCTACACCTTC.

V usage is TRBV20-1 and J usage is TRBJ2-1; 13 bases fit TRBD2. The CDR3 contains 15 residues. Germline V lookup: CDR1 DFQATT, CDR2 SNEGSKA (reference sequence). J gave up 6 bases and V 3 bases, and 5 bases lay outside the gene matches. The CDR3 DNA reads as TGCAGTGCTAGGACTAGCGGGAGGCTGGGCAATGAGCAGTTCTTC. It yields the protein CSARTSGRLGNEQFF.

This clonotype was observed a single time. This chain joins TRBV29-1 and TRBJ2-3, with unresolved D. Trimming shortened V by 7 bases and J by 2 bases, and 4 bases separated the two germline ends. This CDR3 is built from 10 residues. Per the germline V gene, CDR1 is SQVTM and CDR2 is ANQGSEA. The CDR3: CSATTDTQYF. The DNA for the CDR3 is TGCAGCGCTACCACAGATACGCAGTATTTT.

V and J are TRBV14 and TRBJ2-2, with a tentative D call TRBD2 (5 bases). CDR1 and CDR2 (germline): SGHDN, FVKESK. CDR3 length: 16 residues. V was cut by 0 bases and J by 5 bases, with 13 bases left in between. The CDR3 region is CASSQDKGRRTGELFF. The CDR3 DNA follows: TGTGCCAGCAGCCAAGATAAAGGGCGGAGGACCGGGGAGCTGTTTTTT.

This clonotype was counted a few times. The rearrangement uses TRBV28 and TRBJ2-7; D unresolved. Trimming took 4 bases from V and 3 from J, leaving 10 bases between them. Germline CDR1 MDHEN, CDR2 SYDVKM. The CDR3 consists of 13 residues. The CDR3 protein is CASSSPTVYEQYF. The CDR3 DNA reads as TGTGCCAGCAGTTCACCGACGGTCTACGAGCAGTACTTC.

This clonotype was seen at least ten times. The chain links TRBV2 to TRBJ2-2; perhaps TRBD1 as D (6 bases). The CDR3 covers 15 residues. Trimming pared 5 bases from V and 1 base from J, leaving 11 bases between. In germline, CDR1 is SNHLY, CDR2 FYNNEI. CDR3 protein: CASSRTDLNTGELFF. The CDR3, as DNA: TGTGCCAGCAGTCGGACAGATTTGAACACCGGGGAGCTGTTTTTT. Using reference TRBV2 and TRBJ2-2 for the parts outside the CDR3, the full variable domain is EPEVTQTPSHQVTQMGQEVILRCVPISNHLYFYWYRQILGQKVEFLVSFYNNEISEKSEIFDDQFSVERPDGSNFTLKIRSTKLEDSAMYFCASSRTDLNTGELFFGEGSRLTVL.

This clonotype was seen repeatedly, ten times or more. The J gene is TRBJ2-7, the V gene TRBV11-3; D uncertain. With 1 base removed from V and 6 bases from J, the gap between germline ends came to 4 bases. The CDR3 covers 11 residues. Germline CDR1 SGHNT, CDR2 YENEEA. This CDR3 reads CASSLGPEQYF. CDR3 nucleotide sequence: TGTGCCAGCAGCTTAGGACCCGAGCAGTACTTC.

This clonotype was seen more than once but under ten times. The V call is TRBV3-1, the J call TRBJ1-2; TRBD1 might be the D (6 bases). The CDR3 length is 15 residues. The germline CDR1 and CDR2 sequences are LGHDT and YNNKEL (reference sequence). V was pared by 1 base and J by 2 bases, with 11 bases between. The CDR3 coding sequence is TGTGCCAGCAGCCAAGGACTAGGGGGGAACTATGGCTACACCTTC. Translation gives CASSQGLGGNYGYTF.

This clonotype was seen many times. The J gene is TRBJ2-7, the V gene TRBV19, with D maybe TRBD1 (5 bases). Deletions cut 7 bases from V and 1 base from J, with 14 bases between. CDR3 length: 14 amino acids. In germline, CDR1 is LNHDA, CDR2 SQIVND (reference sequence). The CDR3 DNA sequence: TGTGCCAGTACCCCCCAGGGCGGATCCTACGAGCAGTACTTC. Amino acid sequence: CASTPQGGSYEQYF.

This clonotype was seen many times. The chain carries TRBV20-1 and TRBJ2-7, with D perhaps matching TRBD1 (6 bases). Deletions cut 1 base from V and 0 bases from J, with 10 bases between. Germline loops: CDR1 DFQATT, CDR2 SNEGSKA (reference sequence). The CDR3 covers 14 residues. The CDR3, as DNA: TGCAGTGCTAGAGGGACAGCCTCCTCCTACGAGCAGTACTTC. This translates into CSARGTASSYEQYF.

As regards this clonotype: This clone may be a read error of a much larger clone one base away. This chain connects TRBV5-1 to TRBJ2-3; D is unresolved. The CDR3 covers 12 residues. Germline-derived CDR1 and CDR2 are SGHRS and YFSETQ. Deletions cut 0 bases from V and 6 bases from J, with 5 bases between. DNA of the CDR3: TGCGCCAGCAGCTTGGGAAGCGATACGCAGTATTTT. Protein: CASSLGSDTQYF. The full variable domain, with the rest looked up from reference TRBV5-1 and TRBJ2-3, is KAGVTQTPRYLIKTRGQQVTLSCSPISGHRSVSWYQQTPGQGLQFLFEYFSETQRNKGNFPGRFSGRQFSNSRSEMNVSTLELGDSALYLCASSLGSDTQYFGPGTRLTVL.

This clonotype was seen at least ten times. The V gene is TRBV30, the J gene TRBJ2-7; D may be TRBD2 (6 bases). V was trimmed by 3 bases and J by 7 bases, leaving 16 bases between them. This CDR3 has 13 residues. From germline, CDR1 is GTSNPN and CDR2 SVGIG (reference sequence). CDR3 sequence: CAWRRGLSGEQYF. For the CDR3, the DNA is TGTGCCTGGAGACGGGGACTGTCAGGGGAGCAGTACTTC.

The CDR3 is CSARDISGADTQYF. The CDR3 DNA follows: TGCAGTGCTCGGGACATCTCTGGGGCGGATACGCAGTATTTT. The chain uses TRBV20-1 and TRBJ2-3; maybe TRBD1 (6 bases). Germline-derived CDR1 and CDR2 are DFQATT and SNEGSKA (reference sequence). The CDR3 runs to 14 residues. V lost 5 bases and J 6 bases, leaving 18 bases between the germline ends.

This clonotype was recorded many times. The V and J genes are TRBV7-9 and TRBJ1-6; D gene uncertain. The CDR3 length is 13 residues. Trimming cost V 4 bases and J 5 bases, with 6 bases left between them. Per germline, CDR1 SEHNR and CDR2 FQNEAQ (reference sequence). The CDR3 is CASSWADNSPLHF. The CDR3 nucleotides read TGTGCCAGCAGCTGGGCAGATAATTCACCCCTCCACTTT. The full variable domain, with the rest looked up from reference TRBV7-9 and TRBJ1-6, is DTGVSQNPRHKITKRGQNVTFRCDPISEHNRLYWYRQTLGQGPEFLTYFQNEAQLEKSRLLSDRFSAERPKGSFSTLEIQRTEQGDSAMYLCASSWADNSPLHFGNGTRLTVT.

This clonotype was observed at least ten times. J is TRBJ1-2 and V is TRBV4-3; TRBD1 is a possible D gene (6 bases). The CDR3 contains 16 residues. Germline values: CDR1 LGHNA, CDR2 YSLEER. Trimming stripped 1 base from V and 0 bases from J, with 12 bases between. The CDR3 reads CASSQVGTTSNYGYTF. The CDR3 region has the DNA TGCGCCAGCAGCCAAGTTGGGACAACATCTAACTATGGCTACACCTTC.

The chain carries TRBV15 and TRBJ1-2; D is unclear. V gave up 3 bases and J gave up 0 bases, with 14 bases separating them. This CDR3 is 16 amino acids long. From germline, CDR1 is LNHNV and CDR2 YYDKDF (reference sequence). CDR3: CATSSLAAGTNYGYTF. The CDR3 DNA follows: TGTGCCACCAGCAGCTTGGCGGCCGGTACTAACTATGGCTACACCTTC.

This clonotype was counted many times. The V call is TRBV19, the J call TRBJ1-4; weak D call: TRBD1 (6 bases). With 3 bases removed from V and 4 bases from J, the gap between germline ends came to 24 bases. The CDR3 is made up of 19 amino acids. Germline-derived CDR1 and CDR2 are LNHDA and SQIVND (reference sequence). The CDR3 DNA reads TGTGCCAGTAGTATTACGGGAGGGGGTGCTTGGTGGCTTAATGAAAAACTGTTTTTT. It specifies CASSITGGGAWWLNEKLFF.

The chain is built from TRBV9 and TRBJ1-4; 10 bases are a match to TRBD1. The germline CDR1 and CDR2 sequences are SGDLS and YYNGEE. The CDR3 contains 15 residues. Trimming cost V 4 bases and J 7 bases; bases outside gene matches: 7. The DNA of the CDR3 is TGTGCCAGCAGCCCCCAGACAGGGGGCCGTGAAAAACTGTTTTTT. This encodes CASSPQTGGREKLFF.

This clonotype has ten or more counts. This chain uses TRBV12-3 or TRBV12-4 with TRBJ2-3; D may be TRBD2 (7 bases). This CDR3 is 15 amino acids long. The V end was cut by 6 bases, the J end by 2 bases, with 15 bases between. For the CDR3, the DNA is TGTGCCAGCAGCCCCGGGGGGCGACCCACAGATACGCAGTATTTT. Encoded protein: CASSPGGRPTDTQYF.

There are many counts of this clonotype. The chain joins TRBV6-5 to TRBJ1-2, with 9 bases lining up with TRBD1. V shed 4 bases, J shed 4 bases, and the junction held 13 bases outside the gene matches. This CDR3 has 17 amino acids. Germline CDR1 is MNHEY and CDR2 is SVGAGI. CDR3 sequence reads: CASSSGTGSPSTYGYTF. DNA of the CDR3: TGTGCCAGCAGTTCCGGGACAGGGTCCCCTTCTACCTATGGCTACACCTTC.

Notes on this clonotype: It may be a read error: a sequence one base away is much more abundant. This chain joins TRBV7-2 and TRBJ2-5; 7 bases agree with TRBD2. The germline V gene encodes CDR1 SGHTA and CDR2 FQGNSA. CDR3 length: 15 amino acids. The DNA for the CDR3 is TGTGCCAGCAGCTTAGCAGCTAGCGCGGGGGAGACCCAGCACTTC. Its translation: CASSLAASAGETQHF. Based on the CDR3 plus reference TRBV7-2 and TRBJ2-5, the full variable domain is GAGVSQSPSNKVTEKGKDVELRCDPISGHTALYWYRQSLGQGLEFLIYFQGNSAPDKSGLPSDRFSAERTGGSVSTLTIQRTQQEDSAVYLCASSLAASAGETQHFGPGTRLLVL.

This clonotype was detected ten times or more. The chain couples TRBV5-4 to TRBJ1-2, with 10 bases fitting TRBD1. The germline gives CDR1 SGHNT, CDR2 YYREEE (reference sequence). This CDR3 comprises 16 residues. Trimming cost V 7 bases and J 4 bases; bases outside gene matches: 13. This chain's CDR3 is CASGQFGTGASYGYTF. Written as DNA, the CDR3 is TGTGCCAGCGGTCAATTCGGGACAGGGGCAAGCTATGGCTACACCTTC.

The chain combines TRBV27 with TRBJ1-2; 7 bases are a match to TRBD1. The CDR3 covers 14 residues. V shed 4 bases and J 8 bases; nucleotides not matched to a gene: 10. Germline CDR1 and CDR2: MNHEY and SMNVEV (reference sequence). The CDR3 loop reads CASSSLDRFLGYTF. CDR3 bases: TGTGCCAGCAGTTCACTGGACAGGTTTTTGGGCTACACCTTC.

This clonotype was detected ten times or more. The junction differs from germline at one of its ends, possibly a read error. The chain couples TRBV6-6 to TRBJ1-6; no reliable D call. Germline CDR1 reads MNHNY; CDR2 reads SVGAGI (reference sequence). The CDR3 has 15 amino acids. CDR3 sequence reads: CASSHSRGFDSPLHF. The DNA of the CDR3 is TGTGCCAGCAGTCACTCGAGAGGGTTCGATTCACCCCTCCACTTT.

In this sample, this clonotype turned up many times. The chain employs TRBV29-1 and TRBJ2-7; 8 nucleotides align to TRBD1. The J segment lost 6 bases and the V segment lost 7 bases, leaving 14 bases of the junction unmatched. The CDR3 contains 14 residues. Germline V CDR1 and CDR2: SQVTM, ANQGSEA. The CDR3 loop is CSAMRQGARAEQYF. The CDR3 DNA sequence: TGCAGCGCCATGAGGCAGGGGGCGCGGGCCGAGCAGTACTTC.

The sample holds many counts of this clonotype. The rearrangement uses TRBV28 and TRBJ2-3, with D hard to call. Germline loops: CDR1 MDHEN, CDR2 SYDVKM. This CDR3 region has 12 residues. The germline V and J ends were trimmed by 5 bases and 5 bases, with 8 bases remaining between them. The CDR3: CASSRPVDTQYF. The CDR3 region has the DNA TGTGCCAGCAGTCGTCCCGTAGATACGCAGTATTTT.